The following is a T cell receptor (beta chain) sequence with its context. The antigen remains undetermined. Trimming stripped 6 bases from V and 3 bases from J, with 5 bases between. CDR3 size: 12 residues. CDR1 and CDR2 (germline): MDHEN, SYDVKM. The data were obtained in a study of shared clonotypes between healthy human individuals. Study-level points and caveats: The donor pool, a small one, limited the genetic and exposure-history diversity represented. Sharing across four donors was highest in naive CD4 (roughly 5%) and lowest in memory CD8 (around 0.4%).

Each subset's genomic DNA was split evenly across several immunoSEQ plates. In the authors' workflow: As immunoSEQ supplied junction-only sequences (without quality scores), filtering differed. Sequenced by immunoSEQ multiplex PCR; TCRdb stores in-frame clones only, minus some. V, J and clone size reflect that table, while D and trimming were determined from the DNA. The sample includes more than 2 million clones, 85% to 95% seen only once; the top ten take approximately 0.13%. The sequence came from a man in his late teens or twenties in good health. The chain couples TRBV28 to TRBJ2-2, with D hard to call. Input material: naive CD4+ T cells sorted from blood. The subset is: CD45RA+ positively selected. CDR3 sequence: CASSPYTGELFF. In nucleotides, the CDR3 is TGTGCCAGCAGCCCCTACACCGGGGAGCTGTTTTTT.